The 6 T cell receptor beta chains listed next were all sequenced from one sample in a study of tumor-infiltrating lymphocytes in localized non-small cell lung cancer (dated by TCRdb to 2020 to 2023). The method behind the library was the immunoSEQ multiplex PCR assay. TCRdb's version of the immuneACCESS table is confined to in-frame rearrangements and falls short of the full clone set. An unresolved V gene accounts for under half of the shortfall where checked; the remainder is of unknown origin. Within this sample are 9,000 to 15,000 clones, with approximately 65% of them counted one time only. The top ten clonotypes cover approximately 10% of the sample. Material for sequencing was uninvolved lung tissue not adjacent to the tumor. The receptors stem from a human donor with non-small cell lung cancer.

The chain combines TRBV11-2 with TRBJ2-1; 10 bases fit TRBD1. The CDR3 extends over 18 amino acids. J lost 0 bases, V lost 5 bases, and 10 bases had no gene match. From germline, CDR1 is SGHAT and CDR2 FQNNGV. CDR3 nucleotide sequence: TGTGCCAGCAGCCCCTCCGAGACAGGGGGCTACTCCTACAATGAGCAGTTCTTC. Translating gives CASSPSETGGYSYNEQFF. Full variable domain (rest looked up from reference TRBV11-2 and TRBJ2-1): EAGVAQSPRYKIIEKRQSVAFWCNPISGHATLYWYQQILGQGPKLLIQFQNNGVVDDSQLPKDRFSAERLKGVDSTLKIQPAKLEDSAVYLCASSPSETGGYSYNEQFFGPGTRLTVL.

This chain connects TRBV7-8 to TRBJ1-2; tentatively, D is TRBD1 (6 bases). Trimming removed 5 bases at V and 4 bases at J, with 17 bases between. The CDR3 consists of 15 residues. Germline V gives CDR1 SGHVS, CDR2 FQNEAQ. The CDR3 reads CASSMYYLTGYGYTF. As DNA, the CDR3 is TGTGCCAGCAGCATGTATTATTTGACAGGCTATGGCTACACCTTC.

The rearrangement uses TRBV4-3 and TRBJ2-5; D tentatively fits TRBD1 or TRBD2 (6 bases each). Trimming cost V 0 bases and J 2 bases, with 10 bases left between them. The length of the CDR3 is 15 residues. The V gene's germline CDR1 is LGHNA and CDR2 YSLEER. The CDR3 DNA sequence: TGCGCCAGCAGCCAAGAACGCGGGACACAAGAGACCCAGTACTTC. Protein sequence: CASSQERGTQETQYF.

This clone turned up a few times. V and J are TRBV4-3 and TRBJ2-1, with a tentative D call TRBD1 (5 bases). V lost 0 bases to trimming and J lost 8 bases, with 23 bases between them. From germline, CDR1 is LGHNA and CDR2 YSLEER. The CDR3 has 18 residues. DNA for the CDR3: TGCGCCAGCAGCCAAGATCAGGGCGGAATGCCCAATGGGTATGAGCAGTTCTTC. Translation: CASSQDQGGMPNGYEQFF.

The CDR3 region has the DNA TGTGCCAGCAGCTTAGAGGGCACGGCGCCGTTAGGCTACACCTTC. Amino acids: CASSLEGTAPLGYTF. V and J are TRBV11-2 and TRBJ1-2; D unclear. V lost 0 bases, J lost 8 bases, and 16 bases lay in between. There are 15 residues in the CDR3. In germline, CDR1 is SGHAT, CDR2 FQNNGV.

The gene calls are TRBV4-3 and TRBJ2-1; 7 bases are a match to TRBD2. CDR3 size: 15 residues. Per the germline V gene, CDR1 is LGHNA and CDR2 is YSLEER. The V segment lost 4 bases and the J segment 14 bases; nucleotides outside the gene matches: 17. In DNA form, the CDR3 reads TGCGCCAGCAGCCTGGGACCCGCCAAGGGAGGGGTTAAGTTCTTC. It codes for CASSLGPAKGGVKFF.